This T cell receptor beta chain was captured in a study of T cell changes during pregnancy in multiple sclerosis. Repertoires were generated with immunoSEQ multiplex PCR, while TCRdb's copy carries only in-frame clones and drops some. The table includes over 100,000 clones, roughly 90% detected once. Germline-derived CDR1 and CDR2 are MDHEN and SYDVKM. The CDR3 has 14 residues. The ends were cut back, 3 bases at V and 6 bases at J, with 15 bases in the middle. The rearrangement uses TRBV28 and TRBJ2-7, with D perhaps matching TRBD2 (6 bases). The sequencing here drew on peripheral blood, taken in the third trimester of pregnancy. This sequence was found in a female donor with multiple sclerosis, enrolled in a pregnancy study. CDR3 coding DNA: TGTGCCAGCAGTTTCGGGGGAGCGGTGGTCGAGCAGTACTTC. Protein product: CASSFGGAVVEQYF.